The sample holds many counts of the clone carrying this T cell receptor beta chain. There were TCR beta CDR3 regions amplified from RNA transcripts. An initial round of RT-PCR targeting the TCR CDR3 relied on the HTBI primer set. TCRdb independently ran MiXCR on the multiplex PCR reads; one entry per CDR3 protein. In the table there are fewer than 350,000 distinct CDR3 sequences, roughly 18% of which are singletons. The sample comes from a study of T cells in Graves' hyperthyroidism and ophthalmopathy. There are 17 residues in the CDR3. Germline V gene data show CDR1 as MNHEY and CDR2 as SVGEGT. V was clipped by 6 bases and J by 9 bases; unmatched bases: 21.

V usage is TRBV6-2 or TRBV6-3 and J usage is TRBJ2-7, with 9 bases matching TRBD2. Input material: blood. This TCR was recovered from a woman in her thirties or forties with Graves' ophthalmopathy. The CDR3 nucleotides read TGTGCCAGCAGCAGGCTCTGGAGCGGGAGGCACGCTACGGGGCAGTACTTC. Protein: CASSRLWSGRHATGQYF.